The T cell receptor (beta chain) described here comes from a study of shared clonotypes between healthy human individuals. Whole-study findings and limits: Clonotype sharing across four donors was observed for around 5% of naive CD4 clonotypes.

In the original workflow: From ImmunoSEQ came sequences covering only the junction and carrying no quality scores, so filtering differed. Profiled with immunoSEQ multiplex PCR; TCRdb holds only in-frame clones, not every one. V and J calls and clone size are given by that table; D and trimming were obtained from the DNA. The data show almost 700,000 clones, under 95% seen once. Naive CD8 populations comprised CD45RO-negative cells positively selected for CCR7, excluding terminally differentiated effector memory CD45RA+ cells. As for this clone: Its antigen is currently unknown.

The specimen was naive CD8+ T cells sorted from blood. This receptor was taken from a man aged 25-45 years in good health.

Written as DNA, the CDR3 is TGCGCCAGCAGCCAAGAACAGACTAGCGGGAGGTACGAGCAGTACTTC. Protein product: CASSQEQTSGRYEQYF. This chain uses TRBV4-1 with TRBJ2-7, with TRBD2 matching 13 bases. Germline V gene data show CDR1 as MGHRA and CDR2 as YSYEKL. This CDR3 contains 16 residues. V was clipped by 0 bases and J by 4 bases; unmatched bases: 3.